These T cell receptor beta chains were read from a single sample in a study of T cell repertoires in cytomegalovirus infection. MiXCR was run by TCRdb on the reads, yielding one entry per CDR3 protein. The sample consists of about 600,000 distinct CDR3 sequences, less than 25% of them appearing once. Sample: CD8+ T cells from PBMCs. The source is a human donor in good health (CMV status not recorded). Some clones in this sample may be carry-over from other donors' samples. The CDR3 runs from the conserved cysteine through the conserved F or W. Each record gives: D gene, V gene, J gene, clone size, CDR3 DNA, CDR3 protein. The D gene is left open where the match is weak. Only part of the rows carry a size: once, few, many, or a class if the clone is expanded.

TRBD1	TRBV13	TRBJ2-5	.	TGTGCCAGCAGGGAAGACAGGGGCCGGGAGACCCAGTACTTC	CASREDRGRETQYF
.	TRBV7-2	TRBJ1-6	many	TGTGCCAGCAGCTTAGGGGGGGGGGCACGCTCACCCCTCCACTTT	CASSLGGGARSPLHF
.	TRBV12-3/TRBV12-4	TRBJ2-5	few	TGTGCCAGCAGTCAGGGGCGACCAGGGGTAGAGACCCAGTACTTC	CASSQGRPGVETQYF
TRBD1	TRBV7-9	TRBJ2-7	many	TGTGCCAGCAGCTCAGGCGACAGGGATTGGCCCTACGAGCAGTACTTC	CASSSGDRDWPYEQYF
.	TRBV7-9	TRBJ2-5	few	TGTGCCAGCAGCCAGACAACGCCTAAAGAGACCCAGTACTTC	CASSQTTPKETQYF
.	TRBV19	TRBJ1-1	few	TGTGCCAGTAGTATTCTGAACGCTGAAGCTTTCTTT	CASSILNAEAFF
.	TRBV29-1	TRBJ1-2	.	TGCAGCGTCCCCTCGGGGGGGCTCGGTTACACCTTC	CSVPSGGLGYTF
.	TRBV29-1	TRBJ1-2	.	TGCAGCGTCCCTGACAGTCCCTATGGCTACACCTTC	CSVPDSPYGYTF
.	TRBV29-1	TRBJ1-1	few	TGCAGCGCCCGGGACGAAGATACGGGGGCTTTCTTT	CSARDEDTGAFF
TRBD2	TRBV7-7	TRBJ2-5	many	TGTGCTAGCAGCTCCGCGAGCGGGGGACGGGAGACCCAGTACTTC	CASSSASGGRETQYF
TRBD2	TRBV11-2	TRBJ2-3	.	TGTGCCAGCAGGGGAGCGGGGGCCCTCACAGATACGCAGTATTTT	CASRGAGALTDTQYF
.	TRBV6-6	TRBJ2-3	many	TGTGCCAGCAGGGCCACAGATACGCAGTATTTT	CASRATDTQYF
.	TRBV2	TRBJ2-5	few	TGTGCCAGCTTGGGAGGCAGACAAGAGACCCAGTACTTC	CASLGGRQETQYF
.	TRBV13	TRBJ2-5	few	TGTGCCAGCAGTTTTTTCGGGGGTAAAGAGACCCAGTACTTC	CASSFFGGKETQYF
.	TRBV12-3/TRBV12-4	TRBJ1-5	few	TGTGCCAGCAGCCCTAGGGGTTCACGGGTAGGTCAGCCCCAGCATTTT	CASSPRGSRVGQPQHF
TRBD2	TRBV15	TRBJ2-2	few	TGTGCCACCAGCAGAGATCCCCACGAGCGGGGATGGGGCGGGGAGCTGTTTTTT	CATSRDPHERGWGGELFF
.	TRBV2	TRBJ2-3	few	TGTGCCAGCAGTGAAGTAGGCGGCCGCACAGATACGCAGTATTTT	CASSEVGGRTDTQYF
TRBD1	TRBV20-1	TRBJ2-5	.	TGCAGTGCTAGAGTATTGAGGACAGGGAAAGAGACCCAGTACTTC	CSARVLRTGKETQYF
.	TRBV28	TRBJ1-2	few	TGTGCCAGCAGTCGATATGGGCGAAGTCGGCATGGCTACACCTTC	CASSRYGRSRHGYTF
.	TRBV25-1	TRBJ1-5	few	TGTGCCAGCAGTGCTACTGAAGGCGGGTCATACAATCAGCCCCAGCATTTT	CASSATEGGSYNQPQHF
TRBD1	TRBV14	TRBJ2-3	few	TGTGCCAGCAGCCTTTGGGACAGGGGTTCTGAAGATACGCAGTATTTT	CASSLWDRGSEDTQYF
TRBD2	TRBV20-1	TRBJ2-3	.	TGCAGTGCTAGAGGACTAGCGAAGTCACCTGATACGCAGTATTTT	CSARGLAKSPDTQYF
TRBD1	TRBV19	TRBJ2-1	few	TGTGCCAGTTGCCTGGGGACAGGCTACAATGAGCAGTTCTTC	CASCLGTGYNEQFF
.	TRBV7-9	TRBJ2-1	many	TGTGCCAGCAGCTTAGGGGTAGTCAATGAGCAGTTCTTC	CASSLGVVNEQFF
.	TRBV15	TRBJ2-7	once	TGTGCCACCAGCAGTCCGGGAAGGTCAGGCTACGAGCAGTACTTC	CATSSPGRSGYEQYF
.	TRBV7-2	TRBJ2-1	many	TGTGCCAGCAGCTTATTGATGGCAGACAATGAGCAGTTCTTC	CASSLLMADNEQFF
.	TRBV6-1	TRBJ1-2	many	TGTGCCAGCAGTGTAAATCAGGACGTCTATGGCTACACCTTC	CASSVNQDVYGYTF
TRBD1	TRBV12-3/TRBV12-4	TRBJ2-1	many	TGTGCCAGCAGCCCGACAGGGGATGAGCAGTTCTTC	CASSPTGDEQFF